The 22 T cell receptor beta chains below all came from one sample that was sequenced in a study of blood T cells in healthy people across ages. Sample-barcoded 5' priming and a J-beta primer mix drove a second PCR of about 7 to 12 cycles. TCRdb re-derived calls from the 5' RACE reads in MiXCR, one entry per CDR3 protein. The sample lists over a million distinct CDR3 sequences, less than 45% seen once, with over 3.5% in the top ten. The sample taken for sequencing was blood. The receptors were gathered from a woman aged 18-35 years in good health.

This rearrangement joins TRBV14 to TRBJ2-1, with D possibly TRBD2 on 6 matching bases. The V end lost 3 bases, the J end lost 5 bases, and 17 bases lay between the germline ends. This CDR3 contains 16 residues. From germline, CDR1 is SGHDN and CDR2 FVKESK. CDR3 region: CASSHGGSYLHNEQFF. CDR3 nucleotides: TGTGCCAGCAGCCACGGGGGTTCGTACCTTCACAATGAGCAGTTCTTC.

The table lists this clonotype with many counts. J is TRBJ2-1 and V is TRBV4-3; 8 bases agree with TRBD1. The length of the CDR3 is 13 residues. V dropped 5 bases and J dropped 8; count of bases not matched to a gene: 5. Germline V lookup: CDR1 LGHNA, CDR2 YSLEER. The CDR3: CASSDGQGDEQFF. CDR3 DNA: TGCGCCAGCAGCGACGGACAGGGTGATGAGCAGTTCTTC.

This clonotype was seen a single time. The chain combines TRBV20-1 with TRBJ2-3; 11 bases map to TRBD2. CDR1 is DFQATT and CDR2 is SNEGSKA in the germline V gene (reference sequence). This CDR3 has 20 residues. Trimming cost V 0 bases and J 3 bases; bases outside gene matches: 17. The CDR3 sequence: CSARDPLTSGTRTMTDTQYF. CDR3 coding DNA: TGCAGTGCTAGAGATCCTTTGACTAGCGGGACCCGGACGATGACAGATACGCAGTATTTT.

The DNA of the CDR3 is TGTGCCAGCAGCCGACTAGCGAGCCCCTACAATGAGCAGTACTTC. It codes for CASSRLASPYNEQYF. J is TRBJ2-5 and V is TRBV7-3; 8 bases agree with TRBD2. The trim removed 5 bases at V and 11 bases at J, leaving 16 bases unmatched. Germline V gene sequence: CDR1 SGHTA, CDR2 FQGTGA. The CDR3 covers 15 residues.

The sample holds a few counts of this clonotype. J is TRBJ1-2 and V is TRBV7-9, with 11 positions matching TRBD1. The CDR3 is 17 amino acids. The V and J ends lost 0 bases and 8 bases, in that order; junction bases with no gene match: 11. The germline gives CDR1 SEHNR, CDR2 FQNEAQ (reference sequence). This chain's CDR3 is CASSLAFGQGADIGYTF. The DNA of the CDR3 is TGTGCCAGCAGCTTAGCCTTCGGACAGGGGGCGGATATCGGCTACACCTTC. Drawing the rest from reference TRBV7-9 and TRBJ1-2, the complete variable domain is DTGVSQNPRHKITKRGQNVTFRCDPISEHNRLYWYRQTLGQGPEFLTYFQNEAQLEKSRLLSDRFSAERPKGSFSTLEIQRTEQGDSAMYLCASSLAFGQGADIGYTFGSGTRLTVV.

This clonotype was detected only a few times. The chain is built from TRBV29-1 and TRBJ1-4, with D uncertain. The CDR3 loop spans 13 amino acids. V shed 0 bases and J shed 7 bases, with 9 bases lying between them. Germline CDR1 is SQVTM and CDR2 is ANQGSEA. CDR3 in DNA: TGCAGCGTTGAAGATGGACCGAGTGAAAAACTGTTTTTT. This encodes CSVEDGPSEKLFF.

This clonotype was seen a handful of times. This chain connects TRBV6-5 to TRBJ2-1; D unclear. This CDR3 contains 16 residues. V was clipped by 6 bases and J by 0 bases, with 15 bases between them. Germline lookup yields CDR1 MNHEY and CDR2 SVGAGI. CDR3 in DNA: TGTGCCAGCAGACTCTCCGCTACCTACTCCTACAATGAGCAGTTCTTC. This encodes CASRLSATYSYNEQFF.

This clonotype was counted between two and nine times. The chain couples TRBV20-1 to TRBJ2-5; no firm D call. Germline V lookup: CDR1 DFQATT, CDR2 SNEGSKA (reference sequence). The CDR3 has 14 amino acids. V shed 5 bases and J shed 2 bases, with 15 bases lying between them. CDR3 sequence (DNA): TGCAGTGCTGTCTATATCGTCCGGCAAGAGACCCAGTACTTC. This sequence encodes CSAVYIVRQETQYF.

Remarks on this clonotype: A much larger clone is a single base away; this may be a read error. The rearrangement links TRBV20-1 to TRBJ2-1, with 9 bases matching TRBD2. The CDR3 loop spans 16 amino acids. Germline V lookup: CDR1 DFQATT, CDR2 SNEGSKA (reference sequence). The V gene end was trimmed by 5 bases and the J gene end by 0 bases; junction bases not matched to a gene: 8. CDR3 loop: CSAPQRGARSYNEQFF. Written as DNA, the CDR3 is TGCAGTGCTCCCCAGCGGGGGGCCCGCTCCTACAATGAGCAGTTCTTC.

The chain carries TRBV7-8 and TRBJ2-1, with 10 bases matching TRBD1. Germline-derived CDR1 and CDR2 are SGHVS and FQNEAQ. CDR3 length: 15 residues. The trim removed 5 bases at V and 12 bases at J, leaving 13 bases unmatched. The CDR3 DNA reads TGTGCCAGCAGCCCACCGGGACAGGGGTTGACTGGGCAGTTCTTC. It is translated as CASSPPGQGLTGQFF.

The rearrangement joins TRBV20-1 to TRBJ1-5; 8 bases align to TRBD1. J was trimmed by 4 bases and V by 0 bases; bases with no gene match: 5. The CDR3 extends over 15 amino acids. Looked up from germline, CDR1 is DFQATT and CDR2 is SNEGSKA (reference sequence). In nucleotides, the CDR3 is TGCAGTGCTAGAGATGGACAGGGTGGGAATCAGCCCCAGCATTTT. Translated, it gives CSARDGQGGNQPQHF.

This clonotype was seen only a few times. The V call is TRBV20-1, the J call TRBJ2-1, with a weak D call TRBD2 (5 bases). CDR3 length equals 13 residues. Germline assignment: CDR1 DFQATT and CDR2 SNEGSKA (reference sequence). CDR3 bases: TGCCGAATCAGCGGAGGCCTATACAATGAGCAGTTCTTC. It encodes CRISGGLYNEQFF.

This clonotype came up a few times. CDR3 region: CSARDRGGEASPLHF. CDR3 nucleotides: TGCAGTGCTAGAGATCGGGGAGGGGAAGCTTCACCCCTCCACTTT. The chain combines TRBV20-1 with TRBJ1-6; tentative D call: TRBD1 (5 bases). CDR3 size: 15 residues. With 0 bases removed from V and 9 bases from J, the gap between germline ends came to 15 bases. Germline CDR1 DFQATT, CDR2 SNEGSKA (reference sequence).

A few counts support this clonotype. The chain carries TRBV24-1 and TRBJ2-5, with 12 nucleotides matching TRBD2. This CDR3 comprises 17 residues. V shed 4 bases, J shed 0 bases, and the junction held 5 bases outside the gene matches. Germline CDR1 is KGHDR and CDR2 is SFDVKD. In DNA, the CDR3 is TGTGCCACCAGTGACCGACTAGCGGGAGACAACCAAGAGACCCAGTACTTC. As protein: CATSDRLAGDNQETQYF.

CDR3 nucleotide sequence: TGTGCCAGCAGCTTAAGGAGGGGACAGGGCGGCACTGAAGCTTTCTTT. It is translated as CASSLRRGQGGTEAFF. This chain uses TRBV13 with TRBJ1-1; 9 bases are shared with TRBD1. Trimming took 2 bases from V and 4 from J; bases not matched to a gene: 8. This CDR3 has 16 amino acids. Germline V gene lookup returns CDR1 PRHDT and CDR2 FYEKMQ (reference sequence).

This clonotype has only one observation. A much larger clone differs by one base, so this may be a read error. J is TRBJ2-1 and V is TRBV11-2, with TRBD1 identical over 7 bases. Germline V CDR1 and CDR2: SGHAT, FQNNGV. With 3 bases clipped from V and 10 bases from J, the junction kept 9 bases outside the gene matches. The CDR3 has 14 residues. The CDR3 coding sequence is TGTGCCAGCAGCTTTTCCGGGACAGTTTACGAGCAGTTCTTC. It codes for CASSFSGTVYEQFF.

This clonotype was detected only a few times. The chain joins TRBV7-2 to TRBJ1-3, with 9 bases fitting TRBD1. Trimming at V came to 5 bases and at J to 2 bases, leaving 10 bases not matched to a gene. Per the germline V gene, CDR1 is SGHTA and CDR2 is FQGNSA. This CDR3 is built from 17 residues. CDR3 protein: CASSAPGQGLTGNTIYF. The CDR3 nucleotides read TGTGCCAGCAGCGCCCCGGGACAGGGTCTCACTGGAAACACCATATATTTT.

The chain links TRBV7-9 to TRBJ2-3; 7 bases fit TRBD1. With V trimmed by 3 bases and J by 0 bases, 12 bases remained unmatched. The CDR3 contains 18 residues. The germline V gene encodes CDR1 SEHNR and CDR2 FQNEAQ (reference sequence). The CDR3 protein is CASSFPEGAFPSTDTQYF. Here the CDR3 DNA reads TGTGCCAGCAGCTTTCCCGAGGGGGCATTCCCTAGCACAGATACGCAGTATTTT.

The genes are TRBV27 and TRBJ1-6, with D maybe TRBD1 (5 bases). V lost 1 base and J 13 bases, leaving 17 bases between the germline ends. Per the germline V gene, CDR1 is MNHEY and CDR2 is SMNVEV (reference sequence). The CDR3 is 15 amino acids. CDR3 amino acids: CASSLLASGGLPLHF. The CDR3 coding sequence is TGTGCCAGCAGTTTATTGGCCAGCGGGGGGTTGCCCCTCCACTTT.

This clonotype was found a few times. This chain links TRBV6-5 with TRBJ2-7; D is uncertain. The CDR3 has 15 residues. V lost 6 bases, J lost 5 bases, and 20 bases lay in between. Germline V gene data show CDR1 as MNHEY and CDR2 as SVGAGI. CDR3 in amino acids: CASRTSYRPTNEQYF. CDR3 coding DNA: TGTGCCAGCAGAACCTCCTACCGGCCGACCAACGAGCAGTACTTC.

This clonotype was detected only once. V and J are TRBV5-1 and TRBJ2-7; D possibly matches TRBD1 or TRBD2 (5 bases each). The CDR3 length is 13 residues. Trimming stripped 2 bases from V and 7 bases from J, with 13 bases between. Germline-derived CDR1 and CDR2 are SGHRS and YFSETQ. The CDR3 DNA reads as TGCGCCAGCAGCTTCGAGGGGTCCAATGAGCAGTACTTC. Protein: CASSFEGSNEQYF.

This clonotype was seen more than once but under ten times. The V gene is TRBV20-1, the J gene TRBJ2-5; 9 nucleotides line up with TRBD1. The germline CDR1 and CDR2 sequences are DFQATT and SNEGSKA (reference sequence). V lost 3 bases and J lost 5; bases outside the gene matches: 4. The CDR3 covers 13 residues. This CDR3 is CSARDRGYETQYF. The CDR3 DNA follows: TGCAGTGCTAGGGACAGGGGTTATGAGACCCAGTACTTC.